The 24 T cell receptor beta chains in this list originate from one sample, sequenced in a study of technical replicates of blood from a few donors. The table came from immunoSEQ multiplex PCR; TCRdb's copy has only in-frame clones and leaves some out. The table lists 75,000 to 100,000 clones, 95% of them singletons. The sequencing sample was made of T cells isolated from PBMCs. The receptors stem from a human donor in good health.

This CDR3 is CASSPRTGEGGYTF. The CDR3 nucleotides read TGCGCCAGCAGCCCTCGGACAGGGGAGGGTGGCTACACCTTC. This chain links TRBV4-1 with TRBJ1-2; the match to TRBD1 covers 9 bases. The CDR3 runs to 14 residues. Germline values: CDR1 MGHRA, CDR2 YSYEKL. V dropped 4 bases and J dropped 7; count of bases not matched to a gene: 7.

The V and J genes are TRBV29-1 and TRBJ2-7, with D hard to call. With 4 bases removed from V and 4 bases from J, the gap between germline ends came to 14 bases. This CDR3 is built from 13 residues. Germline assignment: CDR1 SQVTM and CDR2 ANQGSEA. The CDR3 DNA reads as TGCAGCGTTGGTAGAGGTGGTCGGTACGAGCAGTACTTC. This codes for CSVGRGGRYEQYF.

The chain combines TRBV10-3 with TRBJ2-1; possibly TRBD2 for D (5 bases). The germline V gene encodes CDR1 ENHRY and CDR2 SYGVKD. The V gene lost 2 bases and the J gene lost 6 bases, with 17 bases spanning the gap. CDR3 length equals 16 residues. This chain's CDR3 is CAISELRGVRGNEQFF. In nucleotides, the CDR3 is TGTGCCATCAGTGAGCTTCGTGGGGTCCGGGGCAATGAGCAGTTCTTC.

The rearrangement uses TRBV6-5 and TRBJ2-1, with D possibly matching TRBD2 (6 bases). Germline V gene lookup returns CDR1 MNHEY and CDR2 SVGAGI. The CDR3 is 16 residues long. Trimming left V 3 bases short and J 5 bases short, with 17 bases between. The DNA of the CDR3 is TGTGCCAGCAGTTATTCTAGCGACCCAGTAAACAATGAGCAGTTCTTC. It translates to CASSYSSDPVNNEQFF.

The chain couples TRBV14 to TRBJ2-7, with TRBD1 matching 11 bases. With 4 bases clipped from V and 3 bases from J, the junction kept 2 bases outside the gene matches. The V gene's germline CDR1 is SGHDN and CDR2 FVKESK. The CDR3 is 14 amino acids. The CDR3 sequence: CASSPGQGDYEQYF. Here the CDR3 DNA reads TGTGCCAGCAGCCCGGGACAGGGGGACTACGAGCAGTACTTC.

In its sample, this clone was seen once. This sequence joins TRBV19 and TRBJ1-3, with D hard to call. The CDR3 runs 14 residues. Germline V gene sequence: CDR1 LNHDA, CDR2 SQIVND (reference sequence). V lost 5 bases and J lost 0, with 8 bases in between. The CDR3 reads CASSRGISGNTIYF. The CDR3 region has the DNA TGTGCCAGTAGTCGGGGAATCTCTGGAAACACCATATATTTT.

This rearrangement joins TRBV6-6 to TRBJ2-3; D is undetermined. CDR3 size: 13 residues. CDR1 and CDR2 from the germline V gene are MNHNY and SVGAGI (reference sequence). Trimming took off 2 bases at V and 3 bases at J, with 6 bases between the two ends. The CDR3 sequence is CASSYSETDTQYF. The CDR3 DNA reads as TGTGCCAGCAGTTACAGCGAGACAGATACGCAGTATTTT.

This clone was seen just once. The J gene is TRBJ2-3, the V gene TRBV5-4; 7 nucleotides align to TRBD1. The CDR3 totals 15 residues. Germline CDR1 reads SGHNT; CDR2 reads YYREEE (reference sequence). V lost 4 bases to trimming and J lost 2 bases; unmatched junction nucleotides: 7. The DNA of the CDR3 is TGTGCCAGCAGCCAGGGGGATCGGGCCACAGATACGCAGTATTTT. It translates to CASSQGDRATDTQYF.

The chain carries TRBV7-2 and TRBJ1-2, with no clear D. The CDR3 has 14 amino acids. V was shortened by 1 base and J by 4 bases, with 10 bases between the two germline ends. Germline V gene lookup returns CDR1 SGHTA and CDR2 FQGNSA. The CDR3 is CASSLVWERYGYTF. CDR3 DNA: TGTGCCAGCAGCTTAGTTTGGGAGCGCTATGGCTACACCTTC.

The V gene is TRBV7-6, the J gene TRBJ2-1; unclear D gene. The germline CDR1 and CDR2 sequences are SGHVS and FNYEAQ. V was cut by 0 bases and J by 0 bases, with 6 bases left in between. The CDR3 is made up of 15 amino acids. CDR3 in amino acids: CASSLALSSYNEQFF. CDR3 bases: TGTGCCAGCAGCTTAGCCTTGAGCTCCTACAATGAGCAGTTCTTC. Drawing the rest from reference TRBV7-6 and TRBJ2-1, the complete variable domain is GAGVSQSPRYKVTKRGQDVALRCDPISGHVSLYWYRQALGQGPEFLTYFNYEAQQDKSGLPNDRFSAERPEGSISTLTIQRTEQRDSAMYRCASSLALSSYNEQFFGPGTRLTVL.

The chain joins TRBV28 to TRBJ1-2; TRBD1 aligns across 9 bases. This CDR3 contains 14 residues. V was clipped by 7 bases and J by 2 bases; unmatched bases: 5. CDR1 is MDHEN, CDR2 SYDVKM, per germline. Here the CDR3 DNA reads TGTGCCAGCATTAGTGGACAGGGGAACTATGGCTACACCTTC. Amino acid sequence: CASISGQGNYGYTF.

This chain uses TRBV5-8 with TRBJ1-5; TRBD1 agrees at 9 bases. V trimming: 4 bases; J trimming: 5 bases; junction bases outside the gene matches: 7. From germline, CDR1 is SGHTS and CDR2 YDEGEE. The CDR3 runs 15 residues. The CDR3 region has the DNA TGTGCCAGCAGCCCCCGGGACAGGGTATATCAGCCCCAGCATTTT. Translation: CASSPRDRVYQPQHF.

V and J are TRBV10-1 and TRBJ2-1, with 8 positions matching TRBD2. The J segment lost 9 bases and the V segment lost 3 bases, leaving 10 bases of the junction unmatched. Germline V gene data show CDR1 as WNHNN and CDR2 as SYGVQD (reference sequence). The CDR3 is 15 residues long. For the CDR3, the DNA is TGCGCCAGCAGTGACCCGGAGCGGGAGCTGGTTGAGCAGTTCTTC. Translating it yields CASSDPERELVEQFF.

The rearrangement joins TRBV6-6 to TRBJ2-1, with D possibly TRBD2 on 6 matching bases. The CDR3 sequence is 16 residues long. Germline CDR1 is MNHNY and CDR2 is SVGAGI (reference sequence). The germline V and J ends were trimmed by 8 bases and 6 bases, with 23 bases remaining between them. The CDR3 coding sequence is TGTGCCAGCGCCTTCCGGGGGACCCGCATGAGCAATGAGCAGTTCTTC. Translation gives CASAFRGTRMSNEQFF.

The V and J genes are TRBV19 and TRBJ2-1; 7 bases align to TRBD2. The germline gives CDR1 LNHDA, CDR2 SQIVND (reference sequence). The CDR3 covers 13 residues. Trimming at V came to 5 bases and at J to 10 bases, leaving 8 bases not matched to a gene. CDR3 nucleotides: TGTGCCAGTAGTCGCCTGGGAGGGCCCGAGCAGTTCTTC. It specifies CASSRLGGPEQFF.

J is TRBJ2-1 and V is TRBV6-5; TRBD2 matches 10 bases. V dropped 6 bases and J dropped 7; count of bases not matched to a gene: 9. Germline assignment: CDR1 MNHEY and CDR2 SVGAGI. The CDR3 has 15 amino acids. The CDR3 bases are TGTGCCAGCAGCCTAAGCGGGAGGGCCGAGAATGAGCAGTTCTTC. Residues: CASSLSGRAENEQFF.

The chain carries TRBV5-4 and TRBJ1-1; D possibly corresponds to TRBD1 (6 bases). V lost 4 bases and J lost 0, with 13 bases in between. Germline values: CDR1 SGHNT, CDR2 YYREEE (reference sequence). The CDR3 length is 15 residues. The CDR3 sequence: CASSKRTELNTEAFF. CDR3 in DNA: TGTGCCAGCAGCAAGAGGACAGAGCTGAACACTGAAGCTTTCTTT.

V usage is TRBV7-8 and J usage is TRBJ2-3; 8 nucleotides line up with TRBD2. The CDR3 runs to 16 residues. Germline-derived CDR1 and CDR2 are SGHVS and FQNEAQ. V was pared by 4 bases and J by 4 bases, with 10 bases of the junction left unmatched. The CDR3 DNA follows: TGTGCCAGCAGCTCACCTGGACTAGCCGTCCCAGATACGCAGTATTTT. This translates into CASSSPGLAVPDTQYF.

This clone came up once. This chain connects TRBV7-3 to TRBJ1-1; 9 bases are a match to TRBD1. Germline CDR1 SGHTA, CDR2 FQGTGA. The CDR3 is made up of 14 amino acids. V lost 4 bases, J lost 7 bases, and 7 bases stayed unmatched. The CDR3 DNA reads as TGTGCCAGCAGCTCGACAGGGGGGGATTTTGAAGCTTTCTTT. Its translation: CASSSTGGDFEAFF.

The V and J genes are TRBV2 and TRBJ2-5; 7 bases map to TRBD2. The junction had 9 bases not matched to a gene; V was cut back by 6 bases and J by 5 bases. CDR1 is SNHLY and CDR2 is FYNNEI in the germline V gene. The CDR3 runs 14 residues. The CDR3 sequence is CASSWDPGGETQYF. The CDR3 coding sequence is TGTGCCAGCAGCTGGGACCCCGGGGGGGAGACCCAGTACTTC.

V usage is TRBV27 and J usage is TRBJ2-7, with 9 positions matching TRBD2. Germline CDR1 is MNHEY and CDR2 is SMNVEV (reference sequence). The J segment lost 3 bases and the V segment lost 5 bases, leaving 5 bases of the junction unmatched. CDR3 size: 14 residues. Here the CDR3 reads CASSPLAGFYEQYF. Here the CDR3 DNA reads TGTGCCAGCAGTCCTCTAGCGGGGTTCTACGAGCAGTACTTC.

This chain links TRBV2 with TRBJ1-5, with 7 bases identical to TRBD1. The germline V gene has CDR1 SNHLY and CDR2 FYNNEI. Trimming at V came to 6 bases and at J to 3 bases, leaving 5 bases not matched to a gene. CDR3 length equals 14 residues. In DNA form, the CDR3 reads TGTGCCAGCAGGCAGACAGGGAACAATCAGCCCCAGCATTTT. This encodes CASRQTGNNQPQHF.

The genes are TRBV9 and TRBJ2-7; D is unclear. V was pared by 0 bases and J by 1 base, with 8 bases between. In germline, CDR1 is SGDLS, CDR2 YYNGEE. The CDR3 is 14 amino acids. Here the CDR3 DNA reads TGTGCCAGCAGCGTAGAATCGGGTTCCTACGAGCAGTACTTC. This encodes CASSVESGSYEQYF.

The chain combines TRBV19 with TRBJ2-3; tentative D call: TRBD2 (7 bases). This CDR3 region has 18 residues. Germline values: CDR1 LNHDA, CDR2 SQIVND (reference sequence). V was shortened by 5 bases and J by 2 bases, with 23 bases between the two germline ends. CDR3 region: CASSGPEGGARYTDTQYF. DNA for the CDR3: TGTGCCAGTAGTGGACCTGAAGGGGGGGCGCGATACACAGATACGCAGTATTTT.